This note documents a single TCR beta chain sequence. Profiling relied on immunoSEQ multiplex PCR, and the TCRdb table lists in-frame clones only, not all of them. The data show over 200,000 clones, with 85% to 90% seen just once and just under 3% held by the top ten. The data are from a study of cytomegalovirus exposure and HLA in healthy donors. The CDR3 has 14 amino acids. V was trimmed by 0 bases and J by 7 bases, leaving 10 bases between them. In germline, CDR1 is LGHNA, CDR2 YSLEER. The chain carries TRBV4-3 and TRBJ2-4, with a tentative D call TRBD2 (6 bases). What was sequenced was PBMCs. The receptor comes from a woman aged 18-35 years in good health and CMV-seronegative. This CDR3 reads CASSQDSGRNIQYF. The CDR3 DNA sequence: TGCGCCAGCAGCCAAGATTCGGGGAGGAACATTCAGTACTTC.